This TCR beta chain was found in a study of blood T cell repertoires in COVID-19. Per the authors' pipeline: Amplification of reference gene primers was used by the study to estimate nucleated cell counts. Generated by immunoSEQ multiplex PCR, the TCRdb table keeps only in-frame clones and is missing some. That table is the source of V, J and clone size, and D and trimming were worked out from the DNA. The sample has around 46,000 clones, about 88% seen once. The CDR3 is 13 amino acids. Germline V lookup: CDR1 SNHLY, CDR2 FYNNEI. Trimming took 7 bases from V and 10 from J, leaving 14 bases between them. This clone was seen only once.

This clonotype was sampled from a woman aged 50 to 60 who had recovered from COVID-19. Sample: PBMCs or T cells enriched from blood (not recorded which). The chain uses TRBV2 and TRBJ2-6; D is unresolved. The CDR3 sequence: CASNLTPANVLTF. In DNA, the CDR3 is TGTGCCAGCAACTTGACACCAGCAAACGTCCTGACTTTC.